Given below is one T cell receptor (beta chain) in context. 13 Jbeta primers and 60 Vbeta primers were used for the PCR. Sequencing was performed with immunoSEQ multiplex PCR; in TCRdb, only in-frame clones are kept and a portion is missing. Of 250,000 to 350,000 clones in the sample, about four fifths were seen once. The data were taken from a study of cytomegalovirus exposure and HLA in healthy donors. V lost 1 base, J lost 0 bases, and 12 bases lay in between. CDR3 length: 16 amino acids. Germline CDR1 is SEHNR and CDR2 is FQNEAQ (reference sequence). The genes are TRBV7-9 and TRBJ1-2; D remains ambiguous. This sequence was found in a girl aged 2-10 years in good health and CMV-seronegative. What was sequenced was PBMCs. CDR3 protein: CASSLEADTANYGYTF. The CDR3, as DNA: TGTGCCAGCAGCTTAGAGGCTGACACCGCTAACTATGGCTACACCTTC.